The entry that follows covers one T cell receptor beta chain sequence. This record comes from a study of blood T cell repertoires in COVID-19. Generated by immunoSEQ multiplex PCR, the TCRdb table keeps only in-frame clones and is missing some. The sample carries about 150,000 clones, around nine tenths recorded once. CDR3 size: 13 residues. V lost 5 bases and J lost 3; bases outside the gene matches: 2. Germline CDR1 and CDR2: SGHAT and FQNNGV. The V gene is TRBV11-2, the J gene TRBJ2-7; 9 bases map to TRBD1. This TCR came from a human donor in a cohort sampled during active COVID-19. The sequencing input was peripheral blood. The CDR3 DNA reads TGTGCCAGCAGCCGGGACAGGGACTACGAGCAGTACTTC. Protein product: CASSRDRDYEQYF.